This note documents a single TCR beta chain sequence. The table came from immunoSEQ multiplex PCR; TCRdb's copy has only in-frame clones and leaves some out. The sample has 120,000 to 150,000 clones; roughly 80% are singletons. V trimming: 5 bases; J trimming: 10 bases; junction bases outside the gene matches: 18. This CDR3 has 16 amino acids. Germline CDR1 and CDR2: LGHDT and YNNKEL (reference sequence). These data originate in a study of blood T cell repertoires in COVID-19. The clonotype originates from a man aged 50 to 59 with acute or convalescent COVID-19. The sample consisted of peripheral blood. The chain employs TRBV3-1 (or the pseudogene TRBV3-2) and TRBJ1-1; 8 nucleotides line up with TRBD1. The CDR3 protein is CASSRKAPTGDLSAFF. CDR3 nucleotides: TGTGCCAGCAGCAGAAAGGCACCGACAGGGGATCTATCAGCTTTCTTT.